Included here is one T cell receptor beta chain sequence, with context. Its antigen is unknown. Base-call qualities are not available, and no considerably larger clone is one nucleotide away. This sample was taken from a study of siplizumab effects on memory and regulatory T cells (dated by TCRdb to the late 2010s). In terms of the full investigation: The study looked at the effect of siplizumab, an anti-CD2 antibody, on alloreactive T-cell subsets in allogeneic mixed lymphocyte reactions made from human PBMCs.

Sorted unstimulated T cells and proliferating T cells recovered from mixed lymphocyte reactions underwent TCRbeta CDR3 sequencing. Fresh whole blood from approximately 9 HLA-typed healthy donors was used to isolate PBMCs. Unstimulated CD4+ non-regulatory T cells were FACS-sorted to map the origin of alloreactive clones. The library was obtained by the immunoSEQ multiplex PCR assay. Each sample had around 100,000 TCR templates assayed by the deep sequencing platform. Genomic DNA extracted from sorted T cells was used for TCRbeta CDR3 sequencing. On the study's bioinformatics: The R programming language was used for clonal analysis of the TCRbeta CDR3 data. Comparing unstimulated samples against CFSE-low samples taken after the reaction was how alloreactive CD4+ and CD8+ clones were defined. Alloreactive CD4+ clones were assigned to regulatory or non-regulatory origin by matching sequences to sorted unstimulated Treg and non-Treg repertoires. As stored in TCRdb, this immuneACCESS dataset retains in-frame rearrangements with V and J assigned. A fraction of the clones does not appear; measured against another copy, unresolved V genes explain less than half of the discrepancy, and the remainder lacks a known reason. V, J and clone size reflect that table, while D and trimming were determined from the DNA. This sample has around 110,000 clones in its table, and roughly 94% of those were observed once. The top ten clones comprise under 2% of the sample.

In the germline V gene, CDR1 corresponds to MNHEY and CDR2 to SVGAGI. There are 14 amino acids in the CDR3, from cysteine to phenylalanine inclusive. Solely the CDR3 DNA is kept, with 42 bases framed from the first base. Unmatched junction bases come to 7, with V trimmed by 6 bases and J by 3 bases. Points the paper makes about the study in general: Unstimulated naive T cells appeared to be more diverse than memory T cells, and naive cells seemed to make a substantial contribution to the alloresponse. Siplizumab significantly reduced the cumulative frequency of alloreactive sequences traceable to unstimulated CD4+ memory T cells. Whether proliferating Tregs from siplizumab cultures were suppressive was not functionally confirmed. Of the alloreactive CD4+ clones that could be mapped, the Treg-derived share averaged around 64% with siplizumab compared with 25% to 30% in control reactions. A naive or memory phenotype could not be assigned to roughly 75-96% of proliferating CD4+ or CD8+ clones. Sequences below about 10^-5 frequency were poorly captured, so only a minor fraction of alloreactive clones could be mapped to unstimulated subsets.

Recombination joined TRBV6-5 with TRBJ1-2; 7 bases in the junction line up with TRBD1. The sample comprised non-Treg CD4+ T cells sorted from blood. The meaning of the sample's cell subset or site label: FACS-sorted unstimulated CD4+ non-regulatory T cells. The TCR comes from a human donor in good health. The DNA is TGTGCCAGCAGGAGACAGGGTTGGCACTATGGCTACACCTTC. This codes for CASRRQGWHYGYTF.